This is a list of T cell receptor beta chains from one sample in a study of T cell changes during pregnancy in multiple sclerosis. This table comes from immunoSEQ multiplex PCR, and its TCRdb copy is limited to in-frame clones, with some not included. This repertoire shows about 75,000 clones, roughly 90% found once; its top ten account for approximately 0.88%. Sequences were derived from peripheral blood, sampled in the first trimester of pregnancy. The source is a female donor in good health, enrolled as a control in a pregnancy study. The CDR3 runs from the conserved cysteine through the conserved F or W. Fields, in order: clone size, J gene, D gene, V gene, CDR3 protein, CDR3 DNA. A D gene is named only where the DNA matches it firmly. Expanded clones are given a class, and other clones once, few, many or no size at all.

>-|TRBJ2-5|-|TRBV28
CASSLSGQGYSETQYF
TGTGCCAGCAGTTTAAGTGGACAAGGGTACTCGGAGACCCAGTACTTC
>-|TRBJ2-7|TRBD2|TRBV6-6
CASSPRTSGGEQYF
TGTGCCAGCAGTCCTAGGACTAGCGGGGGCGAGCAGTACTTC
>-|TRBJ2-3|TRBD2|TRBV12-5
CASGSGTSGATDTQYF
TGTGCTAGTGGTTCCGGGACTAGCGGGGCGACAGATACGCAGTATTTT
>-|TRBJ1-2|-|TRBV25-1
CASSEWGRINYGYTF
TGTGCCAGCAGTGAATGGGGCAGGATAAACTATGGCTACACCTTC
>-|TRBJ1-6|TRBD1|TRBV4-3
CASSQKGGYSPPHF
TGCGCCAGCAGCCAAAAAGGGGGCTATTCACCCCCCCACTTT
>-|TRBJ2-2|-|TRBV4-2
CASSPRNTYTGELFF
TGTGCCAGCAGCCCCCGTAATACATACACCGGGGAGCTGTTTTTT
>-|TRBJ2-6|TRBD1|TRBV7-2
CASSPTGLGSGANVLTF
TGTGCCAGCAGCCCGACAGGGCTAGGGTCTGGGGCCAACGTCCTGACTTTC
>few|TRBJ1-6|-|TRBV10-2
CASSEPYYVSSYNSPLHF
TGCGCCAGCAGTGAGCCGTACTACGTGAGCTCCTATAATTCACCCCTCCACTTT
>-|TRBJ2-3|TRBD2|TRBV14
CASSPRLAADTDTQYF
TGTGCCAGCAGCCCCAGACTAGCAGCAGACACAGATACGCAGTATTTT
>-|TRBJ1-4|TRBD1|TRBV28
CASSLLTGGAEKLFF
TGTGCCAGCAGTTTATTGACAGGGGGCGCGGAAAAACTGTTTTTT
>few|TRBJ1-1|-|TRBV19
CASSISHLNTEAFF
TGTGCCAGTAGTATATCACACCTGAACACTGAAGCTTTCTTT
>-|TRBJ2-2|TRBD2|TRBV28
CASSPPGLARPTGELFF
TGTGCCAGCAGTCCGCCGGGACTAGCACGACCCACCGGGGAGCTGTTTTTT
>-|TRBJ2-4|TRBD2|TRBV5-6
CASSLRTGLAGRSNIQYF
TGTGCCAGCAGCTTGAGGACGGGACTAGCGGGGAGGTCGAACATTCAGTACTTC
>-|TRBJ1-2|-|TRBV7-6
CARATEWRANYGYTF
TGTGCCAGGGCGACAGAATGGAGAGCTAACTATGGCTACACCTTC
>-|TRBJ2-3|-|TRBV14
CASSQGIGADTQYF
TGTGCCAGCAGCCAAGGAATCGGAGCAGATACGCAGTATTTT
>-|TRBJ2-1|TRBD2|TRBV30
CAWGTSGSYNEQFF
TGTGCCTGGGGGACTAGCGGCAGCTACAATGAGCAGTTCTTC
>-|TRBJ1-1|TRBD1|TRBV5-1
CASSRYELRTGKTEAFF
TGCGCCAGCAGCAGGTACGAGTTGAGGACAGGGAAGACTGAAGCTTTCTTT
>few|TRBJ2-7|TRBD2|TRBV6-1
CASSVTSGSSYEQYF
TGTGCCAGCAGTGTGACTAGCGGGAGCTCCTACGAGCAGTACTTC
>-|TRBJ1-1|-|TRBV19
CASRSHQGQNTEAFF
TGTGCCAGCCGCAGTCACCAGGGACAGAACACTGAAGCTTTCTTT
>-|TRBJ2-7|TRBD2|TRBV19
CASSRAGPSGSSSYEQYF
TGTGCCAGTAGTCGAGCAGGGCCTAGCGGGAGTTCGTCTTACGAGCAGTACTTC
>-|TRBJ2-5|-|TRBV28
CASSLVAQETQYF
TGTGCCAGCAGTTTGGTAGCACAAGAGACCCAGTACTTC
>-|TRBJ1-1|-|TRBV28
CASSLFAGVMNTEAFF
TGTGCCAGCAGTTTATTTGCAGGGGTTATGAACACTGAAGCTTTCTTT
>few|TRBJ1-1|TRBD1|TRBV2
CASSRGQTEAFF
TGTGCCAGCAGCAGGGGGCAGACTGAAGCTTTCTTT
>-|TRBJ2-6|TRBD2|TRBV9
CASSSRTSPVANVLTF
TGTGCCAGCAGCTCCAGGACTAGCCCGGTGGCCAACGTCCTGACTTTC
>-|TRBJ1-5|-|TRBV19
CASSISRNNQPQHF
TGTGCCAGTAGTATTTCCAGGAACAATCAGCCCCAGCATTTT
>-|TRBJ1-2|-|TRBV5-4
CASSPGHPSANYGYTF
TGTGCCAGCAGCCCGGGACACCCTTCAGCTAACTATGGCTACACCTTC
>-|TRBJ2-3|-|TRBV5-1
CASSLVSDTQYF
TGCGCCAGCAGCTTGGTCTCAGATACGCAGTATTTT
>-|TRBJ1-3|-|TRBV5-1
CASSSYNRKGNTIYF
TGCGCCAGCAGCTCTTACAACCGAAAGGGAAACACCATATATTTT
>-|TRBJ1-1|-|TRBV6-5
CASSSPHLDTEAFF
TGTGCCAGCAGCTCCCCCCACTTGGACACTGAAGCTTTCTTT